These 23 T cell receptor beta chains were sequenced from one sample in a study of CD8 T cells in ankylosing spondylitis. Each CDR3 protein gets one entry after TCRdb re-called the 5' RACE reads with MiXCR. The data contain around 7,000 distinct CDR3 sequences, about 3% of them singletons. Specimen: blood, either unsorted or a sorted T cell fraction (not recorded which). These receptors originate from a female donor with ankylosing spondylitis or in good health (not recorded which).

There are many counts of this clonotype. This rearrangement joins TRBV9 to TRBJ2-3; TRBD2 agrees at 9 bases. Germline CDR1 and CDR2: SGDLS and YYNGEE. J was trimmed by 2 bases and V by 3 bases; bases with no gene match: 10. The CDR3 covers 17 residues. The CDR3 nucleotides are TGTGCCAGCAGCGGGAGGACTAGCGCCGATTACACAGATACGCAGTATTTT. This sequence encodes CASSGRTSADYTDTQYF.

By sample fraction, this clonotype is medium-sized. The chain is built from TRBV9 and TRBJ2-3, with 7 nucleotides matching TRBD1. The CDR3 runs to 16 residues. Germline assignment: CDR1 SGDLS and CDR2 YYNGEE. With 0 bases clipped from V and 5 bases from J, the junction kept 9 bases outside the gene matches. CDR3 in DNA: TGTGCCAGCAGCGTAGAACAGGGGACGGGACAAGATACGCAGTATTTT. Protein sequence: CASSVEQGTGQDTQYF. Using reference TRBV9 and TRBJ2-3 for the parts outside the CDR3, the full variable domain is DSGVTQTPKHLITATGQRVTLRCSPRSGDLSVYWYQQSLDQGLQFLIQYYNGEERAKGNILERFSAQQFPDLHSELNLSSLELGDSALYFCASSVEQGTGQDTQYFGPGTRLTVL.

By share, this clonotype counts as medium-sized. The chain uses TRBV9 and TRBJ2-1, with 7 bases matching TRBD2. The CDR3 contains 14 residues. CDR1 is SGDLS and CDR2 is YYNGEE in the germline V gene. V gave up 3 bases and J gave up 6 bases; unmatched junction bases: 6. The CDR3 spells CASSAGGTTNEQFF. CDR3 DNA: TGTGCCAGCAGCGCCGGGGGGACTACCAATGAGCAGTTCTTC.

This clonotype was detected ten times or more. The CDR3 loop is CASSGEGRPTADTQYF. Written as DNA, the CDR3 is TGTGCCAGCAGCGGAGAGGGCCGACCCACCGCAGATACGCAGTATTTT. The chain has TRBV9 and TRBJ2-3; D is perhaps TRBD2 (5 bases). Germline V CDR1 and CDR2: SGDLS, YYNGEE. The CDR3 is made up of 16 amino acids. V lost 3 bases, J lost 4 bases, and 18 bases lay in between.

The rearrangement uses TRBV9 and TRBJ2-1; 12 bases line up with TRBD2. Germline V gives CDR1 SGDLS, CDR2 YYNGEE. The V and J ends lost 0 bases and 10 bases, in that order; junction bases with no gene match: 8. The CDR3 covers 16 residues. The CDR3, as DNA: TGTGCCAGCAGCGTAGACCTAGCGGGGGGGGCGTGGGAGCAGTTCTTC. Amino acid sequence: CASSVDLAGGAWEQFF.

There are many counts of this clonotype. The chain employs TRBV9 and TRBJ2-1; 9 bases are shared with TRBD1. Germline loops: CDR1 SGDLS, CDR2 YYNGEE. This CDR3 is built from 15 residues. The junction had 4 bases not matched to a gene; V was cut back by 0 bases and J by 6 bases. The CDR3, as DNA: TGTGCCAGCAGCGTAGAGGACAGGGGTCCCAATGAGCAGTTCTTC. Its translation: CASSVEDRGPNEQFF. Complete variable domain (other parts from reference TRBV9 and TRBJ2-1): DSGVTQTPKHLITATGQRVTLRCSPRSGDLSVYWYQQSLDQGLQFLIQYYNGEERAKGNILERFSAQQFPDLHSELNLSSLELGDSALYFCASSVEDRGPNEQFFGPGTRLTVL.

This clonotype came up many times. This chain joins TRBV9 and TRBJ2-2, with D hard to call. Germline V gene data show CDR1 as SGDLS and CDR2 as YYNGEE. The CDR3 is 15 residues long. The V gene lost 0 bases and the J gene lost 8 bases, with 14 bases spanning the gap. The CDR3 DNA reads as TGTGCCAGCAGCGTAGAAGGAGAGAGTAGGGGGGAGCTGTTTTTT. Translated: CASSVEGESRGELFF.

This clonotype was recorded many times. Here the CDR3 reads CASSAVGGLETQYF. The CDR3 DNA follows: TGTGCCAGCAGCGCAGTGGGGGGGCTGGAGACCCAGTACTTC. The rearrangement joins TRBV9 to TRBJ2-5; maybe TRBD2 (7 bases). The germline V and J ends were trimmed by 3 bases and 5 bases, with 14 bases remaining between them. The CDR3 is 14 amino acids. Looked up from germline, CDR1 is SGDLS and CDR2 is YYNGEE.

This clonotype showed up many times. This chain uses TRBV9 with TRBJ2-3, with TRBD2 matching 9 bases. The CDR3 is 16 residues long. J gave up 2 bases and V 1 base, and 5 bases lay outside the gene matches. Germline CDR1 and CDR2: SGDLS and YYNGEE. The CDR3 loop is CASSVSSGSYTDTQYF. CDR3 in DNA: TGTGCCAGCAGCGTAAGTAGCGGGAGTTACACAGATACGCAGTATTTT. Filled out from reference TRBV9 and TRBJ2-3, the complete variable domain reads DSGVTQTPKHLITATGQRVTLRCSPRSGDLSVYWYQQSLDQGLQFLIQYYNGEERAKGNILERFSAQQFPDLHSELNLSSLELGDSALYFCASSVSSGSYTDTQYFGPGTRLTVL.

By sample fraction, this clonotype is medium-sized. The rearrangement links TRBV20-1 to TRBJ2-7, with 15 bases that match TRBD2. Germline CDR1 and CDR2: DFQATT and SNEGSKA (reference sequence). V shed 5 bases, J shed 2 bases, and the junction held 13 bases outside the gene matches. The CDR3 contains 18 residues. Here the CDR3 reads CSASGLAGGSSFTYEQYF. CDR3 nucleotides: TGCAGTGCTTCCGGACTAGCGGGAGGGAGTTCTTTTACCTACGAGCAGTACTTC.

This clonotype was seen many times. V is TRBV9 and J is TRBJ2-7; 12 bases match TRBD1. From germline, CDR1 is SGDLS and CDR2 YYNGEE. V was clipped by 3 bases and J by 6 bases; unmatched bases: 10. This CDR3 is 16 amino acids long. The CDR3 region is CASSALGQGALLEQYF. CDR3 DNA: TGTGCCAGCAGCGCCCTGGGACAGGGGGCACTGCTCGAGCAGTACTTC.

This clonotype was observed many times. CDR3 bases: TGTGCCAGCAGCGTAGCAGGGAACACTGAAGCTTTCTTT. It yields the protein CASSVAGNTEAFF. The chain recombines TRBV9 with TRBJ1-1; no firm D call. The CDR3 totals 13 residues. Germline V gene data show CDR1 as SGDLS and CDR2 as YYNGEE. V was pared by 0 bases and J by 1 base, with 4 bases between.

Sample share makes this clonotype medium-sized. The chain couples TRBV9 to TRBJ2-2; D might be TRBD2 (5 bases). The CDR3 is 13 residues long. The germline V gene encodes CDR1 SGDLS and CDR2 YYNGEE. The V and J ends lost 3 bases and 5 bases respectively, with 8 bases between them. In nucleotides, the CDR3 is TGTGCCAGCAGCGCGTCGGGGACCGGGGAGCTGTTTTTT. Amino acids: CASSASGTGELFF.

This clonotype counts as medium-sized. The V call is TRBV9, the J call TRBJ2-1; 8 positions agree with TRBD2. The V and J ends lost 3 bases and 7 bases, in that order; junction bases with no gene match: 9. Germline-derived CDR1 and CDR2 are SGDLS and YYNGEE. The CDR3 contains 15 residues. In nucleotides, the CDR3 is TGTGCCAGCAGCGGACCGGGACTAGAATTTAATGAGCAGTTCTTC. Translating gives CASSGPGLEFNEQFF.

This clonotype was counted at least ten times. V is TRBV9 and J is TRBJ2-3, with D hard to call. Between the trimmed V and J ends, which lost 0 bases and 0 bases, there was a span of 11 bases. Looked up from germline, CDR1 is SGDLS and CDR2 is YYNGEE. This CDR3 region has 16 residues. The CDR3 nucleotides read TGTGCCAGCAGCGTAGCCCTGGGATTTAGCACAGATACGCAGTATTTT. Its protein product is CASSVALGFSTDTQYF.

In its sample, this clonotype was seen many times. The rearrangement uses TRBV9 and TRBJ1-5; 11 bases fit TRBD1. V gave up 3 bases and J gave up 3 bases; unmatched junction bases: 8. The CDR3 consists of 17 residues. Germline CDR1 and CDR2: SGDLS and YYNGEE. The CDR3 region is CASSEGTGGWNNQPQHF. The DNA for the CDR3 is TGTGCCAGCAGCGAAGGGACAGGGGGATGGAACAATCAGCCCCAGCATTTT.

In this sample, this clonotype turned up many times. The chain has TRBV9 and TRBJ2-1; TRBD2 agrees at 11 bases. The J segment lost 5 bases and the V segment lost 3 bases, leaving 7 bases of the junction unmatched. Germline CDR1 and CDR2: SGDLS and YYNGEE. The CDR3 has 16 residues. CDR3 region: CASSAYTSGSNNEQFF. The CDR3 nucleotides are TGTGCCAGCAGCGCCTACACTAGCGGGAGCAACAATGAGCAGTTCTTC. The whole variable domain, filled in from reference TRBV9 and TRBJ2-1, reads DSGVTQTPKHLITATGQRVTLRCSPRSGDLSVYWYQQSLDQGLQFLIQYYNGEERAKGNILERFSAQQFPDLHSELNLSSLELGDSALYFCASSAYTSGSNNEQFFGPGTRLTVL.

This clonotype was counted ten times or more. The chain couples TRBV9 to TRBJ2-3, with TRBD2 matching 7 bases. The CDR3 runs to 15 residues. The J segment lost 5 bases and the V segment lost 2 bases, leaving 8 bases of the junction unmatched. Germline-derived CDR1 and CDR2 are SGDLS and YYNGEE. The CDR3 spells CASSVSIAGKDTQYF. CDR3 nucleotide sequence: TGTGCCAGCAGCGTCAGCATAGCGGGTAAAGATACGCAGTATTTT.

This clonotype has a count of ten or more. The chain joins TRBV9 to TRBJ2-1; 10 nucleotides agree with TRBD2. Germline lookup yields CDR1 SGDLS and CDR2 YYNGEE. The V and J ends lost 7 bases and 0 bases, in that order; junction bases with no gene match: 10. This CDR3 comprises 17 residues. The DNA of the CDR3 is TGTGCCAGCGCGGGGGTTAGCGGGGGGAGCTCCTACAATGAGCAGTTCTTC. Amino acids: CASAGVSGGSSYNEQFF.

This clonotype was seen many times. This chain links TRBV9 with TRBJ1-4, with 7 bases lining up with TRBD1. V lost 3 bases to trimming and J lost 1 base; unmatched junction nucleotides: 0. The length of the CDR3 is 14 residues. Germline values: CDR1 SGDLS, CDR2 YYNGEE. CDR3 sequence (DNA): TGTGCCAGCAGCGCAGGGGGAACTAATGAAAAACTGTTTTTT. Encoded protein: CASSAGGTNEKLFF.

This clonotype showed up many times. CDR3 bases: TGTGCCAGCAGCGTGCAACTAGCGGGAGTGGTGGATACGCAGTATTTT. It yields the protein CASSVQLAGVVDTQYF. The chain uses TRBV9 and TRBJ2-3; 11 bases fit TRBD2. Per germline, CDR1 SGDLS and CDR2 YYNGEE. V dropped 2 bases and J dropped 6; count of bases not matched to a gene: 8. The CDR3 loop spans 16 amino acids.

This clonotype was seen repeatedly, ten times or more. The V and J genes are TRBV9 and TRBJ2-2; 8 bases map to TRBD1. The germline CDR1 and CDR2 sequences are SGDLS and YYNGEE. The CDR3 extends over 16 amino acids. The V segment lost 3 bases and the J segment 3 bases; nucleotides outside the gene matches: 7. CDR3 sequence (DNA): TGTGCCAGCAGCGCAACGACAGGGGTCCACACCGGGGAGCTGTTTTTT. Residues: CASSATTGVHTGELFF.

This clonotype was counted ten times or more. This chain links TRBV9 with TRBJ2-2, with D maybe TRBD2 (6 bases). V was trimmed by 7 bases and J by 6 bases, leaving 13 bases between them. This CDR3 spans 13 amino acids. Looked up from germline, CDR1 is SGDLS and CDR2 is YYNGEE. The CDR3 nucleotides are TGTGCCAGCGACGAGGAGGGATCCGGGGAGCTGTTTTTT. It yields the protein CASDEEGSGELFF.